This entry lists 32 T cell receptor beta chains sequenced from one sample in a study of blood T cells in healthy people across ages. A sample-barcoded 5' primer and a J-beta primer mix were used in a second PCR of roughly 7 to 11 cycles. Each CDR3 protein gets one entry after TCRdb re-called the 5' RACE reads with MiXCR. The data contain almost 550,000 distinct CDR3 sequences, less than 25% of them seen just once; the ten biggest clones take up just under 9%. The same data also contributed to another study, on T cells of mothers and their children.

Material: blood. Every receptor here comes from a boy between 5 and 17 years old in good health.

Points on this clonotype: Sequence at one end of the junction differs from germline and may be a read error. The rearrangement uses TRBV20-1 and TRBJ2-7; TRBD2 might be the D (5 bases). This CDR3 spans 15 amino acids. The V gene's germline CDR1 is DFQATT and CDR2 SNEGSKA (reference sequence). In DNA, the CDR3 is TGCAGTGCTAGAGTACTGGCGGGTTACTCCTACGAGCAGCACTTC. Its protein is CSARVLAGYSYEQHF.

V and J are TRBV20-1 and TRBJ2-3; D is perhaps TRBD1 or TRBD2 (7 bases each). The V end was cut by 6 bases, the J end by 0 bases, with 13 bases between. CDR3 size: 14 residues. Germline V CDR1 and CDR2: DFQATT, SNEGSKA (reference sequence). CDR3 bases: TGCAGTGCCAGGGGGGGGACTAGCACAGATACGCAGTATTTT. Residues: CSARGGTSTDTQYF.

In its sample, this clonotype was seen a few times. This chain connects TRBV7-2 to TRBJ2-3; tentative D call: TRBD2 (5 bases). V was pared by 5 bases and J by 4 bases, with 19 bases between. Germline-derived CDR1 and CDR2 are SGHTA and FQGNSA. This CDR3 spans 16 amino acids. The CDR3 DNA reads as TGTGCCAGCAGCCAGCCCGGAGGAGGCACCCCAGATACGCAGTATTTT. Its protein is CASSQPGGGTPDTQYF.

The rearrangement links TRBV6-6 to TRBJ1-1, with D perhaps TRBD1 (5 bases). The CDR3 sequence is 14 residues long. V was trimmed by 7 bases and J by 5 bases, leaving 17 bases between them. The germline gives CDR1 MNHNY, CDR2 SVGAGI (reference sequence). This chain's CDR3 is CASTLGQGATEAFF. CDR3 nucleotides: TGTGCCAGCACCCTAGGGCAGGGAGCAACTGAAGCTTTCTTT.

This clonotype was seen more than once but under ten times. V is TRBV7-8 and J is TRBJ1-6; the D gene is possibly TRBD1 (5 bases). Germline CDR1 reads SGHVS; CDR2 reads FQNEAQ. V lost 2 bases and J lost 2, with 10 bases in between. There are 16 residues in the CDR3. CDR3 nucleotides: TGTGCCAGCAGCTTATCAAGGGGTGCCTATAATTCACCCCTCCACTTT. It yields the protein CASSLSRGAYNSPLHF.

The chain couples TRBV7-2 to TRBJ2-7; D perhaps matches TRBD2 (6 bases). The CDR3 runs to 18 residues. Deletions cut 1 base from V and 3 bases from J, with 22 bases between. Germline V gene sequence: CDR1 SGHTA, CDR2 FQGNSA. CDR3 in amino acids: CASSLGGIWQGQSYEQYF. The CDR3 DNA reads TGTGCCAGCAGCTTAGGCGGGATTTGGCAGGGTCAAAGCTACGAGCAGTACTTC.

This clonotype was counted a few times. Given a much more abundant clone one base away, this may be a read error. The V and J genes are TRBV6-4 and TRBJ2-2; 12 bases are shared with TRBD2. Germline V CDR1 and CDR2: MRHNA, SNTAGT. CDR3 length equals 15 residues. As DNA, the CDR3 is TGTGCCAGCAGTGGACTAGCGGGAGACACCTGGGAGCTGTTTTTT. It is translated as CASSGLAGDTWELFF.

V usage is TRBV20-1 and J usage is TRBJ1-2; no clear D gene. The CDR3 has 13 amino acids. Germline-derived CDR1 and CDR2 are DFQATT and SNEGSKA (reference sequence). Trimming stripped 5 bases from V and 3 bases from J, with 13 bases between. This CDR3 is CSAQAGLHYGYTF. In DNA form, the CDR3 reads TGCAGTGCTCAAGCCGGGCTCCACTATGGCTACACCTTC.

Notes on this clonotype: The junction differs from germline at one of its ends, possibly a read error. CDR3 sequence (DNA): TGCGCCAGCAGTTACGGGATCAGCTCCTACAATGAGCAGTTCTTC. It encodes CASSYGISSYNEQFF. V usage is TRBV13 and J usage is TRBJ2-1; possibly TRBD2 for D (5 bases). This CDR3 has 15 amino acids. Germline loops: CDR1 PRHDT, CDR2 FYEKMQ (reference sequence).

This clonotype has more than one count but fewer than ten. The chain uses TRBV20-1 and TRBJ1-2; no clear D gene. CDR1 DFQATT and CDR2 SNEGSKA come from the germline V gene (reference sequence). The CDR3 contains 12 residues. Trimming removed 4 bases at V and 3 bases at J, with 9 bases between. The CDR3 spells CSAISSYYGYTF. The CDR3 DNA follows: TGCAGTGCTATATCCAGCTACTATGGCTACACCTTC.

This clonotype was observed a few times. The chain carries TRBV29-1 and TRBJ1-2; D gene uncertain. Germline CDR1 is SQVTM and CDR2 is ANQGSEA. Trimming removed 3 bases from V and 4 bases from J, with 9 bases in between. This CDR3 is built from 12 residues. The DNA of the CDR3 is TGCAGCGTTGAGGTCGCAGCCTATGGCTACACCTTC. Its protein product is CSVEVAAYGYTF.

This clonotype has a handful of counts. The CDR3 DNA reads TGTGCCAGCAGCCCGCACCTTCTCCCCCACAATGAGCAGTTCTTC. This encodes CASSPHLLPHNEQFF. This chain uses TRBV7-3 with TRBJ2-7; D not resolved. The J call is doubtful: the DNA matches TRBJ2-1 better. Looked up from germline, CDR1 is SGHTA and CDR2 is FQGTGA. The CDR3 runs to 15 residues.

Notes on this clonotype: Germline is not matched at one junction end, which may reflect a read error. This rearrangement joins TRBV9 to TRBJ2-5, with a possible D match to TRBD1 (6 bases). The CDR3 runs to 16 residues. CDR1 SGDLS and CDR2 YYNGEE come from the germline V gene. The CDR3 reads CASSVGQVGVDYEQCF. DNA of the CDR3: TGTGCCAGCAGCGTAGGACAGGTGGGGGTAGACTACGAGCAGTGCTTC.

The chain employs TRBV7-3 and TRBJ2-3; 13 bases are shared with TRBD2. The J segment lost 2 bases and the V segment lost 5 bases, leaving 4 bases of the junction unmatched. This CDR3 has 16 amino acids. Germline-derived CDR1 and CDR2 are SGHTA and FQGTGA. DNA for the CDR3: TGTGCCAGCAGCCCGGGACTAGCGGGATACACAGATACGCAGTATTTT. Amino acids: CASSPGLAGYTDTQYF.

CDR3 sequence: CASSWENSYEQYF. Here the CDR3 DNA reads TGCGCCAGCAGCTGGGAAAACTCCTACGAGCAGTACTTC. The genes are TRBV5-1 and TRBJ2-7, with D uncertain. This CDR3 spans 13 amino acids. The ends were cut back, 3 bases at V and 0 bases at J, with 7 bases in the middle. Looked up from germline, CDR1 is SGHRS and CDR2 is YFSETQ.

A single count supports this clonotype. The CDR3, as DNA: TGCAGTGCTAGAGCCTCTTGGGACAGGGGGACCTACGAGCAGTACTTC. Its protein is CSARASWDRGTYEQYF. The J gene is TRBJ2-7, the V gene TRBV20-1, with TRBD1 matching 11 bases. V shed 1 base and J 2 bases; nucleotides not matched to a gene: 7. Germline V gives CDR1 DFQATT, CDR2 SNEGSKA (reference sequence). The CDR3 runs 16 residues.

This clonotype was found many times. The genes are TRBV4-2 and TRBJ2-3, with 14 nucleotides matching TRBD2. CDR1 and CDR2 (germline): LGHNA, YNFKEQ. Trimming cost V 4 bases and J 4 bases; bases outside gene matches: 4. The CDR3 has 16 residues. The CDR3 region has the DNA TGTGCCAGCAGCCCTGGACTAGCGGGAGGACCAGATACGCAGTATTTT. This translates into CASSPGLAGGPDTQYF.

The table lists this clonotype with a few counts. The chain couples TRBV6-6 to TRBJ1-6; the match to TRBD1 covers 8 bases. Losses at the gene ends were 4 bases for V and 7 bases for J; bases not matched to a gene: 3. The germline V gene encodes CDR1 MNHNY and CDR2 SVGAGI (reference sequence). The CDR3 extends over 14 amino acids. The CDR3 DNA reads as TGTGCCAGCAGTTGGACAGGGCGGAATTCACCCCTCCACTTT. Translation: CASSWTGRNSPLHF.

The gene calls are TRBV5-1 and TRBJ2-5; D remains unclear. Matching the DNA end better, TRBJ2-7 makes the J call doubtful. CDR1 and CDR2 (germline): SGHRS, YFSETQ. There are 14 residues in the CDR3. The CDR3 coding sequence is TGCGCCAGCAGCTTTAGTAGCCCCAACAGCGAGCAGTACTTC. This codes for CASSFSSPNSEQYF.

The V and J genes are TRBV7-3 and TRBJ2-1; TRBD1 is a possible D gene (5 bases). The CDR3 has 14 residues. V was pared by 3 bases and J by 6 bases, with 12 bases between. CDR1 SGHTA and CDR2 FQGTGA come from the germline V gene. The CDR3 here is CASSFGDSSNEQFF. For the CDR3, the DNA is TGTGCCAGCAGCTTTGGTGACAGCTCCAATGAGCAGTTCTTC.

J is TRBJ2-5 and V is TRBV6-5; D is unresolved. V gave up 2 bases and J gave up 1 base, with 14 bases separating them. Germline V gene lookup returns CDR1 MNHEY and CDR2 SVGAGI. There are 16 residues in the CDR3. The CDR3: CASSYGLGPRQETQYF. CDR3 DNA: TGTGCCAGCAGTTACGGTCTCGGACCTCGCCAAGAGACCCAGTACTTC.

The sample holds a few counts of this clonotype. The V call is TRBV24-1, the J call TRBJ1-5; D not resolved. Germline V gene sequence: CDR1 KGHDR, CDR2 SFDVKD. The V end lost 3 bases, the J end lost 0 bases, and 11 bases lay between the germline ends. The CDR3 is made up of 16 amino acids. CDR3 loop: CATSDGADASNQPQHF. The CDR3 DNA is TGTGCCACCAGTGATGGTGCCGACGCTAGCAATCAGCCCCAGCATTTT.

The chain recombines TRBV2 with TRBJ2-5; D not certain. The J call may be incorrect, as the DNA end agrees better with TRBJ2-7. From germline, CDR1 is SNHLY and CDR2 FYNNEI. The CDR3 is made up of 13 amino acids. CDR3 sequence (DNA): TGTGCCAGCAGTTGGCAGGATTCCTACGAGCAGTACTTC. As protein: CASSWQDSYEQYF.

This sequence joins TRBV4-3 and TRBJ1-1; perhaps TRBD1 as D (6 bases). Per the germline V gene, CDR1 is LGHNA and CDR2 is YSLEER. Deletions cut 1 base from V and 1 base from J, with 10 bases between. There are 15 residues in the CDR3. In nucleotides, the CDR3 is TGCGCCAGCAGCCAAGGTCTAGGGGGGAACACTGAAGCTTTCTTT. Translation: CASSQGLGGNTEAFF.

This clonotype came up a few times. The V and J genes are TRBV7-9 and TRBJ2-5, with 7 positions matching TRBD1. Trimming removed 0 bases from V and 2 bases from J; junction bases left unmatched: 9. Germline V gene lookup returns CDR1 SEHNR and CDR2 FQNEAQ (reference sequence). The CDR3 covers 17 residues. The CDR3 DNA reads as TGTGCCAGCAGCTTAGCGCTAGGGACAGTCTATCAAGAGACCCAGTACTTC. Translated, it gives CASSLALGTVYQETQYF.

The chain is built from TRBV7-9 and TRBJ1-5; TRBD1 might be the D (5 bases). CDR1 and CDR2 (germline): SEHNR, FQNEAQ (reference sequence). The CDR3 length is 16 residues. Trimming removed 5 bases from V and 0 bases from J, with 14 bases in between. The CDR3 DNA sequence: TGTGCCAGCAGCCGTACAGGTCCCGATAGCAATCAGCCCCAGCATTTT. Translated: CASSRTGPDSNQPQHF.

This clonotype was recorded once. J is TRBJ2-7 and V is TRBV9; 10 nucleotides align to TRBD2. Germline loops: CDR1 SGDLS, CDR2 YYNGEE. The CDR3 runs to 14 residues. V dropped 4 bases and J dropped 5; count of bases not matched to a gene: 6. CDR3 amino acids: CASSQRLAGNEQYF. The CDR3 bases are TGTGCCAGCAGCCAAAGACTAGCGGGCAACGAGCAGTACTTC.

This clonotype was detected only a few times. The genes are TRBV5-6 and TRBJ2-7, with D maybe TRBD2 (5 bases). The germline V gene encodes CDR1 SGHDT and CDR2 YYEEEE. CDR3 length equals 14 residues. V lost 0 bases, J lost 2 bases, and 9 bases lay in between. The CDR3 sequence: CASSLGGLPYEQYF. The CDR3 nucleotides are TGTGCCAGCAGCTTGGGAGGGCTCCCCTACGAGCAGTACTTC.

Note on this clonotype: The junction does not match germline at one end; this may be a read error. The chain is built from TRBV7-9 and TRBJ2-5; 9 bases agree with TRBD1. The J call could be wrong; TRBJ2-1 is a better fit for the DNA end. This CDR3 is 15 amino acids long. Germline V lookup: CDR1 SEHNR, CDR2 FQNEAQ (reference sequence). In nucleotides, the CDR3 is TGTGACAGCAGCTCGCCGGGACAGGGTCTTAATGAGCAGTTCTTC. Its translation is CDSSSPGQGLNEQFF.

The sample holds a few counts of this clonotype. This chain uses TRBV3-1 with TRBJ2-7; perhaps TRBD2 as D (5 bases). The CDR3 is 14 residues long. V lost 1 base and J lost 7, with 14 bases in between. Germline V lookup: CDR1 LGHDT, CDR2 YNNKEL (reference sequence). CDR3 bases: TGTGCCAGCAGCCAAGTGCCGGGAATGGGAGAGCAGTACTTC. It translates to CASSQVPGMGEQYF.

J is TRBJ2-5 and V is TRBV3-1; no clear D. The end of the DNA aligns better with TRBJ2-1, so the J call may be wrong. The CDR3 runs to 16 residues. CDR1 is LGHDT and CDR2 is YNNKEL in the germline V gene (reference sequence). The CDR3 DNA follows: TGTGCCAGCAGCCACGACCGGACCTGGCTTGTAGATGAGCAGTTCTTC. Its protein is CASSHDRTWLVDEQFF.

The rearrangement uses TRBV4-2 and TRBJ1-1, with D maybe TRBD1 (6 bases). Germline-derived CDR1 and CDR2 are LGHNA and YNFKEQ. The CDR3 spans 13 residues. Trimming removed 4 bases at V and 3 bases at J, with 9 bases between. The CDR3 loop reads CASSPRTDTEAFF. Here the CDR3 DNA reads TGTGCCAGCAGCCCACGGACAGACACTGAAGCTTTCTTT.